This note documents a single TCR beta chain sequence. Primers included in the PCR were 60 Vbeta and 13 Jbeta primers. Repertoires were generated with immunoSEQ multiplex PCR, while TCRdb's copy carries only in-frame clones and drops some. The table shows some 78,000 clones, with over 70% occurring only once. CDR3 length: 15 amino acids. Germline values: CDR1 ENHRY, CDR2 SYGVKD. After removal of 7 bases from V and 4 bases from J, the junction contained 8 bases not matched to a gene. The sample is drawn from a study of cytomegalovirus exposure and HLA in healthy donors. The TCR was taken from a man aged 40-49 years in good health and CMV-seropositive. The sample was PBMCs. The chain joins TRBV10-3 to TRBJ2-7, with 12 positions matching TRBD1. The CDR3 sequence: CAITEPGQGAYEQYF. The CDR3 DNA follows: TGTGCCATCACCGAACCGGGACAGGGGGCGTACGAGCAGTACTTC.